This T cell receptor (beta chain) was observed in a study of cytomegalovirus exposure and HLA in healthy donors. Notes on this clone: Antigen specificity is unknown.

V was trimmed by 4 bases and J by 2 bases, leaving 18 bases between them. Germline values: CDR1 MNHEY, CDR2 SMNVEV (reference sequence). The CDR3 runs 16 residues. General observations from the study: Later analysis identified about 15,000 TCR beta sequences associated with HLA alleles, using a false discovery rate threshold of 0.05. In a later analysis, HLA-associated beta chains showed higher expansion and lower generation probabilities than comparable chains. Most CMV-associated TCR beta chains appeared HLA-restricted in a later analysis. Sequences of the TCR beta chain were said to predict the HLA-A and HLA-B alleles of most subjects accurately.

Primers for the PCR totalled 60 Vbeta and 13 Jbeta. The repertoire was sequenced with immunoSEQ multiplex PCR; TCRdb's copy has only in-frame clones and lacks some. The sample includes roughly 200,000 clones, roughly 79% of them seen just once. Sequencing was performed on PBMCs. This receptor was obtained from a man aged 25 to 40 in good health and CMV-seronegative. The chain recombines TRBV27 with TRBJ2-7; tentatively, D is TRBD2 (5 bases). CDR3 sequence: CASSYFRTQRTYEQYF. CDR3 in DNA: TGTGCCAGCAGTTATTTCCGGACTCAGAGGACCTACGAGCAGTACTTC.